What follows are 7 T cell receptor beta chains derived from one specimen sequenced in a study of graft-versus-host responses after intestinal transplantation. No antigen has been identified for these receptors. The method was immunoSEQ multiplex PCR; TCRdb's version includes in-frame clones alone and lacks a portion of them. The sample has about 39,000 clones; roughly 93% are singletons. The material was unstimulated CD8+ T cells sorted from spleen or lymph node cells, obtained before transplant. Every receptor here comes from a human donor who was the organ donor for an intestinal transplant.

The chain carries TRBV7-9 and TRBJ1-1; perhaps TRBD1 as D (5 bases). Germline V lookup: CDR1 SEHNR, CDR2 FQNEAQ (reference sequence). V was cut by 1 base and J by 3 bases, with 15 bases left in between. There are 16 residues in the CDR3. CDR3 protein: CASSLGDRRVYTEAFF. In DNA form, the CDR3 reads TGTGCCAGCAGCTTAGGGGACCGAAGGGTTTACACTGAAGCTTTCTTT.

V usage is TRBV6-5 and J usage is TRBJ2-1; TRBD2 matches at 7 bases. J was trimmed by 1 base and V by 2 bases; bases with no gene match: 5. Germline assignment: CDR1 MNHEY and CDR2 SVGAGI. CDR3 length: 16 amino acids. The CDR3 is CASSYVLAASYNEQFF. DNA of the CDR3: TGTGCCAGCAGTTACGTTCTAGCGGCATCCTACAATGAGCAGTTCTTC.

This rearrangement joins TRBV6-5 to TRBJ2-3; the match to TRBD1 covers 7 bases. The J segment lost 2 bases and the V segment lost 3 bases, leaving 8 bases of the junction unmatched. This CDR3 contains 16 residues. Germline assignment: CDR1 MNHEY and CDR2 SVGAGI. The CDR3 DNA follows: TGTGCCAGCAGTTATTGGACCGGGACAGCCACAGATACGCAGTATTTT. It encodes CASSYWTGTATDTQYF.

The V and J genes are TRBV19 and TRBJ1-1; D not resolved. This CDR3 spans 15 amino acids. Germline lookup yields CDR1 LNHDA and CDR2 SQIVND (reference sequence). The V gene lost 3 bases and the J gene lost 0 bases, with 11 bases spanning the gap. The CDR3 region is CASSIVGAMNTEAFF. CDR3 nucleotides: TGTGCCAGTAGTATTGTTGGCGCAATGAACACTGAAGCTTTCTTT.

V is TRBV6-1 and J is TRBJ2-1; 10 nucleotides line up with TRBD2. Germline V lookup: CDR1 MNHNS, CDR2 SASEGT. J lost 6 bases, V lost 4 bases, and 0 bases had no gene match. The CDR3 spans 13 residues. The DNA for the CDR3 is TGTGCCAGCAGTGGACTAGCGGGCAATGAGCAGTTCTTC. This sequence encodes CASSGLAGNEQFF.

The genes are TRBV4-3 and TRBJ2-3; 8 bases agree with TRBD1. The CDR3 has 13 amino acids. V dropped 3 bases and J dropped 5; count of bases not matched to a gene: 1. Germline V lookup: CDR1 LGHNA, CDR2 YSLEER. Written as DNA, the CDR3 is TGCGCCAGCAGCCAGACAGGGGTAGATACGCAGTATTTT. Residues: CASSQTGVDTQYF.

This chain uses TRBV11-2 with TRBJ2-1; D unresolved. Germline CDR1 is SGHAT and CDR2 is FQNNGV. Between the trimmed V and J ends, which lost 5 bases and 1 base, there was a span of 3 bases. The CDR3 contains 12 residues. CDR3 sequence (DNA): TGTGCCAGCAGCAATTCCTACAATGAGCAGTTCTTC. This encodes CASSNSYNEQFF. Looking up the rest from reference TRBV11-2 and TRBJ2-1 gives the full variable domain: EAGVAQSPRYKIIEKRQSVAFWCNPISGHATLYWYQQILGQGPKLLIQFQNNGVVDDSQLPKDRFSAERLKGVDSTLKIQPAKLEDSAVYLCASSNSYNEQFFGPGTRLTVL.